This T cell receptor (beta chain) originates from a study of blood T cell repertoires in COVID-19. Study summary: Samples taken during acute and convalescent COVID-19 were collected in the United States, Italy and Spain. T cells, B-cell-depleted T cells, or PBMCs provided the cDNA or gDNA that served as material.

TCRdb keeps only in-frame clones here, not all; method: immunoSEQ multiplex PCR. The sample carries roughly 56,000 clones, around 93% recorded once. Trimming took off 1 base at V and 6 bases at J, with 13 bases between the two ends. Germline lookup yields CDR1 LNHDA and CDR2 SQIVND (reference sequence). CDR3 length equals 15 residues. Sequencing was carried out using peripheral blood. This receptor was obtained from a man aged 50-59 years with active COVID-19. The chain is built from TRBV19 and TRBJ1-5; D call uncertain. The CDR3 loop is CASSIGADWSQPQHF. The CDR3, as DNA: TGTGCCAGTAGTATAGGAGCGGACTGGTCTCAGCCCCAGCATTTT.